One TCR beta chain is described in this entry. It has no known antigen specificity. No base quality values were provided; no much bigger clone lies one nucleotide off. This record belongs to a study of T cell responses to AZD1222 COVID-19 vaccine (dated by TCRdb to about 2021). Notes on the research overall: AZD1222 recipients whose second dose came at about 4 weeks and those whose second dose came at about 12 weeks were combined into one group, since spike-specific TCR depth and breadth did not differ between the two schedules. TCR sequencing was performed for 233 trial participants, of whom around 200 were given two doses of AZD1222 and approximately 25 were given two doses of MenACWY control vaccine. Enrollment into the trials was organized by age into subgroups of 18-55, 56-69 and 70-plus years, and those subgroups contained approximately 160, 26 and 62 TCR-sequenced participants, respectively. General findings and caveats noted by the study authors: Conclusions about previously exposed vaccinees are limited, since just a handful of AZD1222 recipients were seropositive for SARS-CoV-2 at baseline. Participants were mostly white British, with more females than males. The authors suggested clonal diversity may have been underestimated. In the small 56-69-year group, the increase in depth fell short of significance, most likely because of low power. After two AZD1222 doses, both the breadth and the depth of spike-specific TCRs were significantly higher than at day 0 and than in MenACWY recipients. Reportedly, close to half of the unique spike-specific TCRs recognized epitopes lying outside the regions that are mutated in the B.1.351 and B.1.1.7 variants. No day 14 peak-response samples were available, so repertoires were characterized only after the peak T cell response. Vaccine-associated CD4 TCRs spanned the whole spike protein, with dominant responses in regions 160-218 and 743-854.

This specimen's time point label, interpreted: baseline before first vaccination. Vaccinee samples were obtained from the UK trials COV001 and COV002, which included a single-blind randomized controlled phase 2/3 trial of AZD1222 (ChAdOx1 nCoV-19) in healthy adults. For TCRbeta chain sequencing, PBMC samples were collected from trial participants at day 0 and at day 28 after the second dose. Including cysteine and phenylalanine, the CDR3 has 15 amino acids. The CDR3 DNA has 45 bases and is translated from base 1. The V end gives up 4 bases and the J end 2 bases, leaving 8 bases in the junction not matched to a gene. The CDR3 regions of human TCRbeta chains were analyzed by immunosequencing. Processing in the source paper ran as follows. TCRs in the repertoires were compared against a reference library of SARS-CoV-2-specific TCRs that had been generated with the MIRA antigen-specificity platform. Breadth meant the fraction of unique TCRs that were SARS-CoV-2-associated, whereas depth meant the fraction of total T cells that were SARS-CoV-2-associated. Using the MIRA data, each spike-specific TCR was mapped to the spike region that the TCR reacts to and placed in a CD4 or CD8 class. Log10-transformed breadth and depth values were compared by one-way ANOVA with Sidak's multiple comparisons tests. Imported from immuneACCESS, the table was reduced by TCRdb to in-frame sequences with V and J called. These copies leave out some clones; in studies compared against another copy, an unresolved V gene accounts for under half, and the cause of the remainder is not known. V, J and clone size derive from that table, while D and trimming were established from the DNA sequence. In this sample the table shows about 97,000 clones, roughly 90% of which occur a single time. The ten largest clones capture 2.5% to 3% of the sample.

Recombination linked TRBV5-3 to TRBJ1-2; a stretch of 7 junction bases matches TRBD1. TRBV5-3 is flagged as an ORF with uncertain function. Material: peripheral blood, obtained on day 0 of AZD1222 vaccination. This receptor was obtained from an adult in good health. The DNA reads TGTGCCAGAAGCAAAGGGGGCGGAAGGAACTATGGCTACACCTTC. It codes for CARSKGGGRNYGYTF.